Listed below are T cell receptor beta chains from one sample, sequenced in a study of blood T cell repertoires in COVID-19. Data came from immunoSEQ multiplex PCR; TCRdb stores just in-frame clones and leaves some out. The repertoire includes 40,000 or so clones, around 74% of them detected once, and 8% to 11% sits in the top ten. Specimen: peripheral blood. The origin of the receptors is a man aged 65 to 85 with COVID-19, enrolled during active disease. Each CDR3 is given with its conserved first and last residue. Each record gives: clone size, CDR3 length, J gene, V gene, D gene, CDR3 protein, CDR3 DNA. A D gene is named only where the DNA matches it firmly. Clone size is not always given. Where it is, it says once, few, many or a class for expanded clones.

.,14,TRBJ1-1,TRBV19,TRBD1,CASSLGQMGTEAFF,TGTGCCAGTAGTTTGGGACAGATGGGCACTGAAGCTTTCTTT
few,15,TRBJ2-1,TRBV29-1,TRBD1,CSVESRGQGAFEQFF,TGCAGCGTTGAGAGCAGGGGACAGGGGGCATTTGAGCAGTTCTTC
.,15,TRBJ1-6,TRBV5-1,.,CASSSQGFSNSPLHF,TGCGCCAGCAGCTCCCAGGGTTTTTCTAATTCACCCCTCCACTTT
.,14,TRBJ1-1,TRBV19,.,CASNSGGGNTEAFF,TGTGCCAGTAATTCGGGGGGTGGGAACACTGAAGCTTTCTTT
.,11,TRBJ1-3,TRBV20-1,.,CSATDGNTIYF,TGCAGTGCCACAGACGGAAACACCATATATTTT
few,15,TRBJ2-1,TRBV11-2,TRBD2,CASSPAAGTHNEQFF,TGTGCCAGCAGCCCAGCAGCGGGAACACACAATGAGCAGTTCTTC
.,14,TRBJ2-7,TRBV6-6,TRBD2,CASSLAGSSYEQYF,TGTGCCAGCAGTCTAGCGGGGAGCTCCTACGAGCAGTACTTC
.,16,TRBJ2-5,TRBV21-1,.,CASSNYRTSGRKTQYF,TGTGCCAGCAGCAACTATCGGACTAGCGGGAGGAAGACCCAGTACTTC
few,16,TRBJ1-1,TRBV7-8,.,CASSLGGPGVFTEAFF,TGTGCCAGCAGCTTAGGAGGGCCAGGGGTATTCACTGAAGCTTTCTTT
.,15,TRBJ2-5,TRBV5-5,TRBD2,CASRTGLAGPETQYF,TGTGCCAGCAGGACCGGACTAGCGGGTCCAGAGACCCAGTACTTC
.,14,TRBJ2-4,TRBV5-4,TRBD1,CASSPGQEGSIQYF,TGTGCCAGCAGCCCGGGACAGGAGGGGAGCATTCAGTACTTC
.,14,TRBJ2-3,TRBV15,.,CATSPGLPTDTQYF,TGTGCCACCAGTCCGGGACTCCCCACAGATACGCAGTATTTT
few,11,TRBJ1-4,TRBV20-1,.,CSASLVEKLFF,TGCAGTGCTTCTTTAGTGGAAAAACTGTTTTTT
.,13,TRBJ1-5,TRBV5-1,.,CASSLAGGQPQHF,TGCGCCAGCAGCTTGGCCGGAGGGCAGCCCCAGCATTTT
.,14,TRBJ1-5,TRBV27,.,CASSFRVNNQPQHF,TGTGCCAGCAGTTTCAGGGTGAACAATCAGCCCCAGCATTTT
.,12,TRBJ1-2,TRBV20-1,.,CSASQGNYGYTF,TGCAGTGCAAGTCAGGGAAACTATGGCTACACCTTC
.,14,TRBJ2-1,TRBV6-2/TRBV6-3,TRBD2,CASSRSGGIMAQFF,TGTGCCAGCAGCCGTAGCGGGGGGATAATGGCGCAGTTCTTC
.,14,TRBJ2-1,TRBV7-9,TRBD2,CATSTSGTYNEQFF,TGTGCCACCTCAACTAGCGGGACTTACAATGAGCAGTTCTTC
.,17,TRBJ1-6,TRBV7-7,.,CASSLARQSSYNSPLHF,TGTGCCAGCAGCTTAGCGCGGCAGAGCTCCTATAATTCACCCCTCCACTTT
.,14,TRBJ2-7,TRBV7-9,.,CASSLGSQSYEQYF,TGTGCCAGCAGCTTAGGGTCACAGTCCTACGAGCAGTACTTC
once,15,TRBJ2-7,TRBV7-2,TRBD1,CASSPVGTDRYEQYF,TGTGCCAGCAGCCCTGTCGGGACAGACCGTTACGAGCAGTACTTC
.,14,TRBJ2-7,TRBV25-1,TRBD2,CASSGTSGAYEQYF,TGTGCCAGCAGTGGGACTAGCGGGGCCTACGAGCAGTACTTC
once,14,TRBJ1-5,TRBV27,TRBD1,CASSSTGRNQPQHF,TGTGCCAGCAGTTCGACAGGGCGGAATCAGCCCCAGCATTTT
few,16,TRBJ1-6,TRBV28,TRBD1,CASSSGGKSYNSPLHF,TGTGCCAGCAGTTCAGGGGGCAAGTCCTATAATTCACCCCTCCACTTT
.,13,TRBJ2-1,TRBV11-3,.,CASSLGPPGEQFF,TGTGCCAGCAGCTTAGGGCCACCTGGTGAGCAGTTCTTC
.,16,TRBJ2-1,TRBV30,TRBD2,CAWSGVAGSSYNEQFF,TGTGCCTGGTCGGGAGTAGCGGGGAGCTCCTACAATGAGCAGTTCTTC
few,16,TRBJ2-1,TRBV19,TRBD2,CASSPLRIAGANEQFF,TGTGCCAGTAGTCCCCTCAGGATAGCGGGAGCCAATGAGCAGTTCTTC
.,15,TRBJ1-3,TRBV6-5,.,CASSSLGGSGNTIYF,TGTGCCAGCAGCTCTCTCGGGGGTAGTGGAAACACCATATATTTT
.,14,TRBJ1-1,TRBV2,.,CASSERGWDTEAFF,TGTGCCAGCAGTGAGCGGGGCTGGGACACTGAAGCTTTCTTT
.,13,TRBJ1-2,TRBV5-1,TRBD1,CASSTGQGYGYTF,TGCGCCAGCAGCACGGGACAGGGATATGGCTACACCTTC
.,15,TRBJ2-7,TRBV5-4,TRBD2,CASSEGGLADYEQYF,TGTGCCAGCAGCGAGGGGGGACTAGCGGACTACGAGCAGTACTTC
.,13,TRBJ2-5,TRBV7-2,.,CASSSETSGTQYF,TGTGCCAGCAGCTCGGAAACCTCAGGGACCCAGTACTTC
few,16,TRBJ2-7,TRBV3-1/TRBV3-2,TRBD2,CASSRRTSGPSYEQYF,TGTGCCAGCAGTCGGAGGACTAGCGGGCCTTCCTACGAGCAGTACTTC
.,12,TRBJ1-2,TRBV9,.,CASKNRIYGYTF,TGTGCCAGCAAGAACAGGATCTATGGCTACACCTTC
once,12,TRBJ1-2,TRBV25-1,.,CASRQGNYGYTF,TGTGCCAGCAGACAGGGTAACTATGGCTACACCTTC
.,16,TRBJ2-2,TRBV18,.,CANSPLGAGDTGELFF,TGTGCCAACTCACCACTTGGTGCGGGTGACACCGGGGAGCTGTTTTTT
.,13,TRBJ2-1,TRBV5-1,.,CASSFAAYNEQFF,TGCGCCAGCAGCTTCGCAGCGTACAATGAGCAGTTCTTC
few,13,TRBJ2-1,TRBV7-2,.,CASSLGSVNEQFF,TGTGCCAGCAGCCTCGGGAGCGTTAATGAGCAGTTCTTC
once,12,TRBJ2-7,TRBV10-3,TRBD1,CAISDRAYEQYF,TGTGCCATCAGCGACAGGGCCTACGAGCAGTACTTC
.,12,TRBJ2-5,TRBV12-3/TRBV12-4,.,CASSLAQETQYF,TGTGCCAGCAGTTTAGCGCAGGAGACCCAGTACTTC
.,15,TRBJ1-1,TRBV6-2/TRBV6-3,.,CASSYGRAGVAEAFF,TGTGCCAGCAGTTATGGCAGGGCAGGGGTTGCTGAAGCTTTCTTT
.,16,TRBJ2-6,TRBV6-5,TRBD1,CASSYSTGAGANVLTF,TGTGCCAGCAGTTACTCCACAGGGGCTGGGGCCAACGTCCTGACTTTC
.,15,TRBJ1-1,TRBV5-6,TRBD1,CASSSTGSSNTEAFF,TGTGCCAGCAGCTCGACAGGGAGTTCGAACACTGAAGCTTTCTTT
few,14,TRBJ2-2,TRBV30,.,CAWNPTLVTGELFF,TGTGCCTGGAATCCGACTTTGGTTACCGGGGAGCTGTTTTTT
.,16,TRBJ1-4,TRBV4-1,TRBD1,CASSQGRGRDNEKLFF,TGCGCCAGCAGCCAAGGCAGGGGGCGGGATAATGAAAAACTGTTTTTT
.,15,TRBJ2-3,TRBV19,TRBD1,CASSIQGVDTDTQYF,TGTGCCAGTAGTATTCAGGGGGTGGACACAGATACGCAGTATTTT
.,15,TRBJ1-2,TRBV7-2,.,CASSIGGTVRYGYTF,TGTGCCAGCAGCATCGGGGGGACGGTTCGCTATGGCTACACCTTC
.,13,TRBJ2-7,TRBV7-9,TRBD1,CASSDRGPYEQYF,TGTGCCAGCAGCGACAGGGGGCCTTACGAGCAGTACTTC
.,13,TRBJ1-5,TRBV19,.,CASTSRVGQPQHF,TGTGCCAGTACCAGCAGGGTTGGACAGCCCCAGCATTTT
.,12,TRBJ2-3,TRBV3-1/TRBV3-2,.,CASSQQTDTQYF,TGTGCCAGCAGCCAACAAACAGATACGCAGTATTTT
few,14,TRBJ1-1,TRBV19,.,CASSITGLNTEAFF,TGTGCCAGTTCAATCACAGGGTTGAACACTGAAGCTTTCTTT
.,12,TRBJ1-1,TRBV10-3,.,CAISESYDIVIF,TGTGCCATCAGTGAGTCTTATGACATAGTAATCTTT
.,14,TRBJ1-5,TRBV28,TRBD1,CASSSQGAITPQHF,TGTGCCAGCAGCTCACAGGGGGCCATAACGCCCCAGCATTTT
.,15,TRBJ2-3,TRBV2,.,CATKREGSSTDTQYF,TGTGCCACCAAAAGAGAAGGGAGCAGCACAGATACGCAGTATTTT
few,16,TRBJ1-6,TRBV5-5,.,CASSLARGGGNSPLHF,TGTGCCAGCAGCTTGGCCCGCGGGGGGGGTAATTCACCCCTCCACTTT